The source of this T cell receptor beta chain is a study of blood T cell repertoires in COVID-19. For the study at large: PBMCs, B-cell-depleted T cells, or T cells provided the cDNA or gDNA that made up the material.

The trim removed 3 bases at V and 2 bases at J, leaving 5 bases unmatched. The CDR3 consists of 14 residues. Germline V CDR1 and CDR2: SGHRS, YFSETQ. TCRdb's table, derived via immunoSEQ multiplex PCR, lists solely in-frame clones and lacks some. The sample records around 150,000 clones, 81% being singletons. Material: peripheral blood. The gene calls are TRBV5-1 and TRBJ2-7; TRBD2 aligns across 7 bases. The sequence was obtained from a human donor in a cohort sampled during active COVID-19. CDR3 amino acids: CASSSSGGPYEQYF. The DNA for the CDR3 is TGCGCCAGCAGCTCTAGCGGAGGACCCTACGAGCAGTACTTC.